What follows describes a single T cell receptor (beta chain). Its specificity is unknown. Deletions cut 1 base from V and 3 bases from J, with 12 bases between. Germline V CDR1 and CDR2: SEHNR, FQNEAQ (reference sequence). The CDR3 is 15 amino acids. This entry comes from a study of T cells in localized non-small cell lung cancer. Study-wide results and caveats: Measurement of T cell clonality placed uninvolved adjacent lung highest, above the level in tumor. Elevated blood T cell density was associated with longer overall survival. Adjacent lung held a median roughly 60 of the top 100 tumor clones.

Clones were sequenced by immunoSEQ multiplex PCR, and TCRdb holds only the in-frame ones, with some missing. The table has some 38,000 clones, roughly 85% seen once. The material sequenced was peripheral blood mononuclear cells, taken before any cancer treatment. The rearrangement links TRBV7-9 to TRBJ1-2, with D hard to call. The sequence was obtained from a male donor older than 55 with stage II lung adenocarcinoma. The CDR3: CASSLEPGGHYGYTF. In DNA form, the CDR3 reads TGTGCCAGCAGCTTAGAACCGGGAGGGCACTATGGCTACACCTTC. The entire variable domain, with the rest obtained from reference TRBV7-9 and TRBJ1-2, is as follows: DTGVSQNPRHKITKRGQNVTFRCDPISEHNRLYWYRQTLGQGPEFLTYFQNEAQLEKSRLLSDRFSAERPKGSFSTLEIQRTEQGDSAMYLCASSLEPGGHYGYTFGSGTRLTVV.